This TCR beta chain appears in the sequencing data of a study of cytomegalovirus exposure and HLA in healthy donors. 13 Jbeta primers and 60 Vbeta primers were used for the PCR. Libraries were prepared by immunoSEQ multiplex PCR; TCRdb keeps only in-frame clonotypes and omits some of them. The sample contains about 160,000 clones, less than 85% of which appear only once. CDR1 is SGHNT, CDR2 YYREEE, per germline (reference sequence). This CDR3 contains 15 residues. With 3 bases removed from V and 5 bases from J, the gap between germline ends came to 17 bases. The chain has TRBV5-4 and TRBJ2-5, with D tentatively TRBD1 (6 bases). This TCR was sampled from a boy aged 2 to 9 in good health and CMV-seronegative. The specimen was PBMCs. In nucleotides, the CDR3 is TGTGCCAGCAGCTCAGACAACGGACAGCAGGAGACCCAGTACTTC. As protein: CASSSDNGQQETQYF.